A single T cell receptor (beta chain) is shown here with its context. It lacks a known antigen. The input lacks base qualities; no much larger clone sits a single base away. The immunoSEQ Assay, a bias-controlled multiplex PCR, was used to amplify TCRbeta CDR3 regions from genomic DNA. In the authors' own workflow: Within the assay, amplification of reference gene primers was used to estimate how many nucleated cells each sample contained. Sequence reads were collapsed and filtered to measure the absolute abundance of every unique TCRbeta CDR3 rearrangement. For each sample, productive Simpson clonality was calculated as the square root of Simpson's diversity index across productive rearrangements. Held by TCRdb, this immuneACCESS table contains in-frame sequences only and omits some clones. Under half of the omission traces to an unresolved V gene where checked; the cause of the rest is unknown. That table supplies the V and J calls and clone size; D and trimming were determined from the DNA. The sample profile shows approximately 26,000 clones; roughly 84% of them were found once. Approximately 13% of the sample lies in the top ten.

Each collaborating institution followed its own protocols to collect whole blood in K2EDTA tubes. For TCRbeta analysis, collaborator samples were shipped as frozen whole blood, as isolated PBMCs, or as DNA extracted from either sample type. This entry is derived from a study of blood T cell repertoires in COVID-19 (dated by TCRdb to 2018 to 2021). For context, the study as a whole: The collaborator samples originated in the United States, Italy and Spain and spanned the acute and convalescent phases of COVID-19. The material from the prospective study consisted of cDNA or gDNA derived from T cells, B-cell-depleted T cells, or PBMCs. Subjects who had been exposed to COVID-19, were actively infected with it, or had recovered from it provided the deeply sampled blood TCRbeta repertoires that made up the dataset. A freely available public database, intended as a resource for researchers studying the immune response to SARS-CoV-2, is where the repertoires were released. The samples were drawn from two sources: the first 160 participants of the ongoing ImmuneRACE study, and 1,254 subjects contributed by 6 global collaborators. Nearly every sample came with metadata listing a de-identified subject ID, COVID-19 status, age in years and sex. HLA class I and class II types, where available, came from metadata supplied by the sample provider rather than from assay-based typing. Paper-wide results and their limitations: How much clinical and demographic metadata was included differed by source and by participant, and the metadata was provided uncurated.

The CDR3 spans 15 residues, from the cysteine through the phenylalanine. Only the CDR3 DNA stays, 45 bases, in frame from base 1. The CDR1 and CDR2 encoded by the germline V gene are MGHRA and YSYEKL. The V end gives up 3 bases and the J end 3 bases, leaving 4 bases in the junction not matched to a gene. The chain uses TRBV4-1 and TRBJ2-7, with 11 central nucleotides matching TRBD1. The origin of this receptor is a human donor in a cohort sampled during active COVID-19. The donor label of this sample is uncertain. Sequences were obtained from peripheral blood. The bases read TGCGCCAGCAGCCATGATGGGACAGGGGGCTACGAGCAGTACTTC. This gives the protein CASSHDGTGGYEQYF.